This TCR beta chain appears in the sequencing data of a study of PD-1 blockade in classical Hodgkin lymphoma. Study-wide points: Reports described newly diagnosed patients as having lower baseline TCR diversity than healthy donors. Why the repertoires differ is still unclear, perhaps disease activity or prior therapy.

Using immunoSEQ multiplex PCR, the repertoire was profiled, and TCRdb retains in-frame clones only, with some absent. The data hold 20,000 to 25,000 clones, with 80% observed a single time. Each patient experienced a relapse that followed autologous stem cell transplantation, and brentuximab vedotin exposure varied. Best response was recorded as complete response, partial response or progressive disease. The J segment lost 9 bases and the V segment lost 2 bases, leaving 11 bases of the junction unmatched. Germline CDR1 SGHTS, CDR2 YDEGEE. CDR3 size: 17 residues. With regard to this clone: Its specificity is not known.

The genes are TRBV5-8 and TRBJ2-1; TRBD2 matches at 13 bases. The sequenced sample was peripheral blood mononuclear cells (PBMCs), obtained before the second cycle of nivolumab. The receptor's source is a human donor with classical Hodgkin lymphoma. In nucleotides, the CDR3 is TGTGCCAGCAGCTTCCGGGGACCGGGACTAGCGGGATTTGAGCAGTTCTTC. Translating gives CASSFRGPGLAGFEQFF. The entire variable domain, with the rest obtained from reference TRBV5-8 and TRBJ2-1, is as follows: EAGVTQSPTHLIKTRGQQATLRCSPISGHTSVYWYQQALGLGLQFLLWYDEGEERNRGNFPPRFSGRQFPNYSSELNVNALELEDSALYLCASSFRGPGLAGFEQFFGPGTRLTVL.